The rows below give T cell receptor beta chains drawn from one sample of a study of blood T cell repertoires in COVID-19. The protocol was immunoSEQ multiplex PCR, while the TCRdb copy is restricted to in-frame clones and leaves out a portion. This table holds over 85,000 clones, around 90% found once. Sample: peripheral blood. These receptors originate from a man in his forties with acute or convalescent COVID-19. CDR3s include the opening cysteine and the closing phenylalanine or tryptophan. D genes are given only for firm matches. Where a row states a size, it is once, few, many or the class of an expanded clone; other rows omit it.

j_call d_call clone_size v_call cdr3_nt cdr3_aa
TRBJ1-1 NA NA TRBV16 TGTGCCAGCAGCCAGAGAGGAATTGGACTGGGCACTGAAGCTTTCTTT CASSQRGIGLGTEAFF
TRBJ2-5 TRBD2 NA TRBV5-4 TGTGCCAGCAGCAACGGACTAGCGGGGGCCCAAGAGACCCAGTACTTC CASSNGLAGAQETQYF
TRBJ1-5 NA NA TRBV15 TGTGCCACCAGCAGAGATTATAGCAGATATCAGCCCCAGCATTTT CATSRDYSRYQPQHF
TRBJ2-1 NA NA TRBV7-2 TGTGCCAGCAGCTCAAACAGGGAGGGTGAGCAGTTCTTC CASSSNREGEQFF
TRBJ2-1 TRBD2 NA TRBV14 TGTGCCAGCAGCCAAGAATTAGCGGGAGTAGCCTACAATGAGCAGTTCTTC CASSQELAGVAYNEQFF
TRBJ1-4 NA NA TRBV18 TGTGCCAGCTCACCAGGCGGCAGGGGTTTCGAAAAACTGTTTTTT CASSPGGRGFEKLFF
TRBJ2-2 TRBD2 once TRBV6-6 TGTGCCAGCAAGTTACTAGCGGGAGTCGGCACCGGGGAGCTGTTTTTT CASKLLAGVGTGELFF
TRBJ1-6 NA NA TRBV3-1/TRBV3-2 TGTGCCAGCAGCCAAGTGAGCGGTTCACCCCTCCACTTT CASSQVSGSPLHF
TRBJ2-1 TRBD1 NA TRBV24-1 TGTGCCACCAGTGAACCTGGACAGGTATACAATGAGCAGTTCTTC CATSEPGQVYNEQFF
TRBJ1-2 NA NA TRBV30 TGTGCCTGCTCCAGGGGCACCTATGGCTACACCTTC CACSRGTYGYTF
TRBJ1-2 TRBD1 NA TRBV5-4 TGTGCCAGCAGCTTGGTACAGGGGGGGGGTGACACCTTC CASSLVQGGGDTF
TRBJ1-1 NA NA TRBV10-2 TGCGCCAGCAGTGAGCCGGGATCCATGAACACTGAAGCTTTCTTT CASSEPGSMNTEAFF
TRBJ1-2 NA NA TRBV19 TGTGCCAGTAGTATCGAGACAGGCAGGGACTATGGCTACACCTTC CASSIETGRDYGYTF
TRBJ2-2 NA few TRBV30 TGTGCCTGGAACTTGTACAGATTTCGACAGGACGACACCGGGGAGCTGTTTTTT CAWNLYRFRQDDTGELFF
TRBJ2-7 NA NA TRBV19 TGTGCCAGTAGTATCCGGGGATCGTTCTACGAGCAGTACTTC CASSIRGSFYEQYF
TRBJ2-5 NA NA TRBV5-6 TGTGCCAGCAGCTTGGGCGCAGGAGAGAGGGCAAAGACCCAGTACTTC CASSLGAGERAKTQYF
TRBJ2-2 TRBD2 NA TRBV5-5 TGTGCCAGCAGCTTGGGCGGGGGAGGTCTCACCGGGGAGCTGTTTTTT CASSLGGGGLTGELFF
TRBJ2-3 TRBD2 many TRBV14 TGTGCCAGCAGCCCCTTCGGAGCGGGAGGGCCCGACGGCACAGATACGCAGTATTTT CASSPFGAGGPDGTDTQYF
TRBJ2-5 TRBD2 NA TRBV5-1 TGCGCCAGCAGCACCGGGACTAGCGGTGTAAAAGAGACCCAGTACTTC CASSTGTSGVKETQYF
TRBJ1-1 NA once TRBV5-4 TGTGCCAGCAGCCCCACGGCGGGGGGCACTGAAGCTTTCTTT CASSPTAGGTEAFF
TRBJ1-2 NA NA TRBV7-2 TGTGCCAGCAGCCAGGCCAGTCTCCAAATAGGCTATGGCTACACCTTC CASSQASLQIGYGYTF
TRBJ2-5 TRBD2 NA TRBV5-1 TGCGCCAGCAGCTTGGGGGGTAGCGGGAGACGAGAGACCCAGTACTTC CASSLGGSGRRETQYF
TRBJ1-1 TRBD1 NA TRBV9 TGTGCCAGCAGCCCGACAGGGGGCGCGACTGAAGCTTTCTTT CASSPTGGATEAFF
TRBJ2-7 NA once TRBV7-2 TGTGCCAGCAGCCCCTCTTGGGCGGGCACCTCCTACGAGCAGTACTTC CASSPSWAGTSYEQYF
TRBJ1-2 TRBD1 NA TRBV6-5 TGTGCCAGCAGTAGAGGACAGGGAAGCTACTATGGCTACACCTTC CASSRGQGSYYGYTF
TRBJ2-1 NA NA TRBV30 TGTGCCTGGAGTCGGACAGCCGCCCCCTACAATGAGCAGTTCTTC CAWSRTAAPYNEQFF
TRBJ2-7 NA NA TRBV2 TGTGCCAGCAGTGAAGCTGGCAGGGGTAAGACGCAGTACTTC CASSEAGRGKTQYF
TRBJ1-5 TRBD1 few TRBV30 TGTGCCTGGAGTGTACAGGGGGGCGATCATCAGCCCCAGCATTTT CAWSVQGGDHQPQHF
TRBJ2-1 NA NA TRBV6-5 TGTGCCAGCAGTACAGGGAATGAGCAGTTCTTC CASSTGNEQFF
TRBJ2-3 NA NA TRBV19 TGTGCCAGTAGTTTCTTGCCCTCGGGCACAGATACGCAGTATTTT CASSFLPSGTDTQYF
TRBJ1-2 NA NA TRBV7-8 TGTGCCAGCAGCTTACGGACAGCTTATGGCTACACCTTC CASSLRTAYGYTF
TRBJ1-5 NA NA TRBV20-1 TGCAGTGCTAGTCCCGTAAATAGCAATCAGCCCCAGCATTTT CSASPVNSNQPQHF
TRBJ2-7 TRBD2 NA TRBV5-3 TGTGCCAGAAGCTTGGTCGCGGAGCGGGATAGTTCCTACGAGCAGTACTTC CARSLVAERDSSYEQYF
TRBJ2-7 NA NA TRBV5-4 TGTGCCAGCAGCTTGCCAGATATTTCCTACGAGCAGTACTTC CASSLPDISYEQYF
TRBJ2-1 TRBD2 NA TRBV7-2 TGTGCCAGCAGCCGGGGGGGCGGCAATGAGCAGTTCTTC CASSRGGGNEQFF
TRBJ1-2 NA few TRBV14 TGTGCCAGCAGCCGCACAAATAGGGGACTGGGTGGCTACACCTTC CASSRTNRGLGGYTF
TRBJ1-5 NA once TRBV20-1 TGCAGTGCTAGTCCTGCGGCGGAGCCCCAGCATTTT CSASPAAEPQHF
TRBJ1-3 NA NA TRBV5-6 TGTGCCAGCAGCCAAACAGGGTTGTTCACCATATATTTT CASSQTGLFTIYF
TRBJ2-5 NA NA TRBV11-2 TGTGCCAGCAGCTTAGCTCGAACTCTCCAAGAGACCCAGTACTTC CASSLARTLQETQYF
TRBJ2-3 NA NA TRBV7-9 TGTGCCAGCAGCTTGGAGGGGTGGATGGGAGTGACGCAGTATTTT CASSLEGWMGVTQYF
TRBJ2-3 NA NA TRBV4-1 TGCGCCAGCAGCACTCCCCCCAGGGACACCACAGCAGATACGCAGTATTTT CASSTPPRDTTADTQYF
TRBJ2-5 NA once TRBV5-1 TGCGCCAGCAGCTTGGGGCAGGGGATACAAGAGACCCAGTACTTC CASSLGQGIQETQYF
TRBJ1-1 TRBD1 NA TRBV5-1 TGCGCCAGCAGCTGGACAGGGGGCACTGAAGCTTTCTTT CASSWTGGTEAFF
TRBJ2-1 TRBD2 few TRBV15 TGTGCCACCAGCGGATACCTGACTAGCGGTAGAATAAATGAGCAGTTCTTC CATSGYLTSGRINEQFF
TRBJ2-5 TRBD2 NA TRBV7-8 TGTGCCAGCAGCCAAGACCGGGAGGCCCAGTACTTC CASSQDREAQYF
TRBJ2-2 TRBD2 NA TRBV29-1 TGCAGCGCCTGGGAGGGTGCCGGGGAGCTGTTTTTT CSAWEGAGELFF
TRBJ2-3 TRBD2 NA TRBV5-1 TGCGCCAGCAGCCTGGAAGGCGGGAGGGATACAGATACGCAGTATTTT CASSLEGGRDTDTQYF
TRBJ2-2 NA NA TRBV2 TGTGCCAGCAGTGAACTACGGGATACCGGGGAGCTGTTTTTT CASSELRDTGELFF